The sequence of this T cell receptor (beta chain) was determined in a study of beta chain features in type 1 diabetes. Turning to the study itself: Patients looked much like healthy donors when it came to age, gender and cell yields.

Of the isolated RNA, all was reverse transcribed, and so the sequenced material was expressed TCRB transcripts. Method: immunoSEQ multiplex PCR; TCRdb's copy keeps in-frame clones and lacks some. The sample lists 390,000 or so clones, roughly 14% occurring once. This CDR3 has 13 residues. From germline, CDR1 is MNHEY and CDR2 SVGAGI. Trimming took 6 bases from V and 4 from J; bases not matched to a gene: 4. The chain couples TRBV6-5 to TRBJ2-5; 8 bases line up with TRBD2. The receptor comes from a man aged 25-40 years in good health. Sequenced input: naive CD4+ T cells from blood. The CDR3 region is CASRLREGETQYF. CDR3 bases: TGTGCCAGCAGGCTTCGGGAGGGAGAGACCCAGTACTTC.